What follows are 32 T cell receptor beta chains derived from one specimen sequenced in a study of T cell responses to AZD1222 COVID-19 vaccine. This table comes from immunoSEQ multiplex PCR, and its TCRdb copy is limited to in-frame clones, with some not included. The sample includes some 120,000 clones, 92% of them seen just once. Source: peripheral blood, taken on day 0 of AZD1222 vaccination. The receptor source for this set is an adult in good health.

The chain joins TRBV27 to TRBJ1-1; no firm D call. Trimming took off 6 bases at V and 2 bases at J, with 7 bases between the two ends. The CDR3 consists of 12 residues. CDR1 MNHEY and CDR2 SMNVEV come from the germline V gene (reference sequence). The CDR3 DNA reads TGTGCCAGCAGGCTCGCCAACACTGAAGCTTTCTTT. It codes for CASRLANTEAFF.

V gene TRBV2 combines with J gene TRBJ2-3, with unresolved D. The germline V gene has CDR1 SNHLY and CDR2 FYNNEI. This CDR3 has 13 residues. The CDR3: CAYGRLITDTQYF. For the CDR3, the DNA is TGTGCATATGGCAGACTCATCACAGATACGCAGTATTTT.

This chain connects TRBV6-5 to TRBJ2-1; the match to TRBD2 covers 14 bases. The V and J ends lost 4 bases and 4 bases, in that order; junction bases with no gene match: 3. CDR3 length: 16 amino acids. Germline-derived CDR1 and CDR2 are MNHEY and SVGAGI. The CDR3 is CASSSGTSGSYNEQFF. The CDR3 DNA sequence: TGTGCCAGCAGTTCTGGGACTAGCGGGAGTTACAATGAGCAGTTCTTC.

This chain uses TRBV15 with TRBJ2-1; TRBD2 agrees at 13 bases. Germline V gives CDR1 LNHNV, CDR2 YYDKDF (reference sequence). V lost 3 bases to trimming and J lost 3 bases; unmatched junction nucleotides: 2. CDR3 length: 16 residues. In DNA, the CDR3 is TGTGCCACCAGCAGGGGGACTAGCGGGATCTACAATGAGCAGTTCTTC. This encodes CATSRGTSGIYNEQFF.

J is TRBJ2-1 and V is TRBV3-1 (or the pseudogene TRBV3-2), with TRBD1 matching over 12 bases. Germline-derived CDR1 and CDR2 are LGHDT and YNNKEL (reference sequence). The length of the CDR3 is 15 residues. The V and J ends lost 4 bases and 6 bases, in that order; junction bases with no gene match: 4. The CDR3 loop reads CASSPWDRGRNEQFF. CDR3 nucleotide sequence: TGTGCCAGCAGCCCGTGGGACAGGGGGCGCAATGAGCAGTTCTTC.

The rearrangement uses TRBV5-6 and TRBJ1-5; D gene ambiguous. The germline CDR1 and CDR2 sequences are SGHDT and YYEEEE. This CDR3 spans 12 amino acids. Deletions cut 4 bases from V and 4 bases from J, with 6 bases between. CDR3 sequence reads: CASSLPNQPQHF. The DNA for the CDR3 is TGTGCCAGCAGCCTACCTAATCAGCCCCAGCATTTT.

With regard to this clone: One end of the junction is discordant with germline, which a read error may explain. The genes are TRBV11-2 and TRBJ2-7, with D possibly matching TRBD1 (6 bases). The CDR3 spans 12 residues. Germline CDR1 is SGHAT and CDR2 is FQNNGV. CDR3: CASTRDRLPLSF. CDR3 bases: TGTGCCAGCACCAGAGACAGGTTACCCCTAAGCTTC.

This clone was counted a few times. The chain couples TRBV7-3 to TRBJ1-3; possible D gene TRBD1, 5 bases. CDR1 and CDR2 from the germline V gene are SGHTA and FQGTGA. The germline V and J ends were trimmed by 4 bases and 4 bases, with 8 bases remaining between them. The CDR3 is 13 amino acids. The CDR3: CASSSGLGNTIYF. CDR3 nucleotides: TGTGCCAGCAGCTCGGGACTGGGAAACACCATATATTTT.

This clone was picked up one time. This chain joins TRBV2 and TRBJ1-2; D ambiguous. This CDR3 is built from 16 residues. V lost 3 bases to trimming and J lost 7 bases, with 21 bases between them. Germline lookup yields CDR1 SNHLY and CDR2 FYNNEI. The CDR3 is CASSDNSMRAAAGYTF. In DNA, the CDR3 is TGTGCCAGCAGTGATAATTCAATGCGGGCGGCGGCTGGCTACACCTTC.

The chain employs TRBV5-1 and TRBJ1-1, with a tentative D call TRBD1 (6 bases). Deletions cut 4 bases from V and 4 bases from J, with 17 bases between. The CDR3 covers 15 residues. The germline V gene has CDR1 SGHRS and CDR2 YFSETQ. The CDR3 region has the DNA TGCGCCAGCAGCAATGGACAGCCCGTAGCCACTGAAGCTTTCTTT. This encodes CASSNGQPVATEAFF. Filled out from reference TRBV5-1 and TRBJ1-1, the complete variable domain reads KAGVTQTPRYLIKTRGQQVTLSCSPISGHRSVSWYQQTPGQGLQFLFEYFSETQRNKGNFPGRFSGRQFSNSRSEMNVSTLELGDSALYLCASSNGQPVATEAFFGQGTRLTVV.

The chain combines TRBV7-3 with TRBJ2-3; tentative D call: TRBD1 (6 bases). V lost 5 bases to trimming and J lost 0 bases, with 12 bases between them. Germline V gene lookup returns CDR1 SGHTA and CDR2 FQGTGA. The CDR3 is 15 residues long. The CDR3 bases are TGTGCCAGCAGCGCACAGGGTGCTAGCACAGATACGCAGTATTTT. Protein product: CASSAQGASTDTQYF.

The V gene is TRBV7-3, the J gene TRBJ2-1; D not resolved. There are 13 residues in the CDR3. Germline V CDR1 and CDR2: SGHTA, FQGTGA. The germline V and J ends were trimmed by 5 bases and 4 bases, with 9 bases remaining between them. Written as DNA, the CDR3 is TGTGCCAGCAGCCTGGAAAATTACAATGAGCAGTTCTTC. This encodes CASSLENYNEQFF. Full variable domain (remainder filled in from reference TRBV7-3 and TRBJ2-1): GAGVSQTPSNKVTEKGKYVELRCDPISGHTALYWYRQSLGQGPEFLIYFQGTGAADDSGLPNDRFFAVRPEGSVSTLKIQRTERGDSAVYLCASSLENYNEQFFGPGTRLTVL.

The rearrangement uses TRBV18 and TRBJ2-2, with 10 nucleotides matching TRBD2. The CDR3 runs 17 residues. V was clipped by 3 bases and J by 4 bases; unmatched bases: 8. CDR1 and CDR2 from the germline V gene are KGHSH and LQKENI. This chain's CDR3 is CASSPPNSGRGTGELFF. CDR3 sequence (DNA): TGTGCCAGCTCACCGCCCAACAGCGGGAGGGGCACCGGGGAGCTGTTTTTT.

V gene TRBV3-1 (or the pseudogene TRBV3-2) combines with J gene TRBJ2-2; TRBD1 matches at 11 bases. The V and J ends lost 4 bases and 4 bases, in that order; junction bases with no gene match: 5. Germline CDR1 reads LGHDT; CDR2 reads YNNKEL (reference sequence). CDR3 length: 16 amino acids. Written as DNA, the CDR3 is TGTGCCAGCAGCCCTCCCGGGACAGGGGGCACCGGGGAGCTGTTTTTT. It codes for CASSPPGTGGTGELFF.

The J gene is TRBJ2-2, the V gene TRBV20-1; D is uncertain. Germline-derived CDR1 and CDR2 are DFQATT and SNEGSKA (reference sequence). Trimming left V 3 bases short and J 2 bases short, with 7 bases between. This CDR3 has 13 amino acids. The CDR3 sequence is CSASSSNTGELFF. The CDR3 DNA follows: TGCAGTGCTAGTAGCTCTAACACCGGGGAGCTGTTTTTT.

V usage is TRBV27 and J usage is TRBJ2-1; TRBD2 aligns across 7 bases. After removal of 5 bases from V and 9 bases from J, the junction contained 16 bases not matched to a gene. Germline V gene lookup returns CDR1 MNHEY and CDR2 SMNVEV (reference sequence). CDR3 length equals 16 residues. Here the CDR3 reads CASSRGLVRNRGEQFF. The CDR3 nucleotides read TGTGCCAGCAGTCGAGGACTAGTAAGGAATCGCGGTGAGCAGTTCTTC.

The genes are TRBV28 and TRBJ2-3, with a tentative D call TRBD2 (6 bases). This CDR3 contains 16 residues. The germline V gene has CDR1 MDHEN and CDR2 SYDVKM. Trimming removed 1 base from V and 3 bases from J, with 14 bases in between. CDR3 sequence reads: CASSLSDAEGTDTQYF. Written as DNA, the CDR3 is TGTGCCAGCAGTTTATCTGATGCGGAGGGGACAGATACGCAGTATTTT.

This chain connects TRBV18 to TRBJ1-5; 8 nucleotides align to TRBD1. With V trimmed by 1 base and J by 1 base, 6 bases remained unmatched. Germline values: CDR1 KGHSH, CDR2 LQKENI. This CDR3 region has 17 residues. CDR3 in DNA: TGTGCCAGCTCACCACGAGACAGGGGATCAAGCAATCAGCCCCAGCATTTT. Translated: CASSPRDRGSSNQPQHF. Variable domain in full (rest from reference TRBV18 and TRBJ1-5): NAGVMQNPRHLVRRRGQEARLRCSPMKGHSHVYWYRQLPEEGLKFMVYLQKENIIDESGMPKERFSAEFPKEGPSILRIQQVVRGDSAAYFCASSPRDRGSSNQPQHFGDGTRLSIL.

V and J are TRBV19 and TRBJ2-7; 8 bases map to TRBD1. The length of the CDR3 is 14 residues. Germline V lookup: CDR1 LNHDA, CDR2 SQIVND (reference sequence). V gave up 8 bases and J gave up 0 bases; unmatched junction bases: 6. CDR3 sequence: CASRDRTSSYEQYF. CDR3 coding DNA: TGTGCCAGTCGGGACAGGACGAGCTCCTACGAGCAGTACTTC.

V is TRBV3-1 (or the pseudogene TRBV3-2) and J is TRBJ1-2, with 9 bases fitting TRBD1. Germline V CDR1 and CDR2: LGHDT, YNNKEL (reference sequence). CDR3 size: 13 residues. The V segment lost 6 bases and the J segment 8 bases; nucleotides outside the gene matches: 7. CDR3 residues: CASSRTGEDGYTF. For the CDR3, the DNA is TGTGCCAGCAGTCGGACAGGGGAGGACGGCTACACCTTC.

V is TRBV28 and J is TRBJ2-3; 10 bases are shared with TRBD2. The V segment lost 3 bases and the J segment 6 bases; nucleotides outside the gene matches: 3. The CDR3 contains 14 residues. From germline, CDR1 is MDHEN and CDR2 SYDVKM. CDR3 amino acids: CASSFPGLADTQYF. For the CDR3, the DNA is TGTGCCAGCAGTTTTCCGGGACTAGCGGATACGCAGTATTTT.

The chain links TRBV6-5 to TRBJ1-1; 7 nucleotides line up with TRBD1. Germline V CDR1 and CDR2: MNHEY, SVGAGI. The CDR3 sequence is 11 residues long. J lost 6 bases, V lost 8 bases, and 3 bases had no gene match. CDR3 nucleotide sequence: TGTGCCAGCTTTACAGGGGCTGAAGCTTTCTTT. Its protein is CASFTGAEAFF.

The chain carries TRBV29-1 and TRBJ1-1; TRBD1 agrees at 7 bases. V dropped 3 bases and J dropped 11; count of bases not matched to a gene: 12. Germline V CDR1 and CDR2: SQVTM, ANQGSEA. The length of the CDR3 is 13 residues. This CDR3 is CSVDGDRPFSAFF. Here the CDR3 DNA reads TGCAGCGTTGATGGGGACAGACCATTTTCGGCTTTCTTT.

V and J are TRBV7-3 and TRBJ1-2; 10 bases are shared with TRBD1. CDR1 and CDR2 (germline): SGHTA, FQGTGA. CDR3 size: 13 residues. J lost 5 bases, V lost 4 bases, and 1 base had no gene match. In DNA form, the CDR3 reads TGTGCCAGCAGCTCGGACAGGGGGTATGGCTACACCTTC. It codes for CASSSDRGYGYTF.

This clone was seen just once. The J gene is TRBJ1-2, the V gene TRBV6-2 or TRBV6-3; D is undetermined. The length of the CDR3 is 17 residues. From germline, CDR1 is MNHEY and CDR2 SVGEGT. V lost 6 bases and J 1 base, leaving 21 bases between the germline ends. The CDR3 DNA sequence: TGTGCCAGCAGCCCTGACGAAAGACGGATGCTTAACTATGGCTACACCTTC. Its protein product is CASSPDERRMLNYGYTF.

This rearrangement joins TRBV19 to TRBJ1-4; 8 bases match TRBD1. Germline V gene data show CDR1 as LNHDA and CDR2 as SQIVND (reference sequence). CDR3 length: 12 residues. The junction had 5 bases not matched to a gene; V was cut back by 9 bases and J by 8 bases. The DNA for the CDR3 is TGTGCCAGCCAGGGGGCGCTCGAAAAACTGTTTTTT. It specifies CASQGALEKLFF.

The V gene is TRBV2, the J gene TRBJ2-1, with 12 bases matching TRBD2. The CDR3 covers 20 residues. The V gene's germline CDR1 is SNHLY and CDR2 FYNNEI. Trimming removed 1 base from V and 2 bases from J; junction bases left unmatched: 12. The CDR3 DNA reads TGTGCCAGCAGTGAAGTTAGGTCGACTAGCGGGAGTAGAACCTACAATGAGCAGTTCTTC. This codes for CASSEVRSTSGSRTYNEQFF.

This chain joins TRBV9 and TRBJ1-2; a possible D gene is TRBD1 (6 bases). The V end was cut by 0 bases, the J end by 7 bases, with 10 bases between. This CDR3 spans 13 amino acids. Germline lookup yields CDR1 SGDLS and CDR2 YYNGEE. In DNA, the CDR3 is TGTGCCAGCAGCGTAGCTGGGGGGCTTGGCTACACCTTC. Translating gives CASSVAGGLGYTF.

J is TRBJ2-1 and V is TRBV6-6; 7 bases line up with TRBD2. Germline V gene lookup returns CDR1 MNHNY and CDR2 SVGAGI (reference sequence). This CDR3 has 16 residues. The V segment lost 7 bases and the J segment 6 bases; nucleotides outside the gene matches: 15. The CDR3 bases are TGTGCCAGCACCACAACGGTCCTAGCGGCCTTCAATGAGCAGTTCTTC. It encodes CASTTTVLAAFNEQFF.

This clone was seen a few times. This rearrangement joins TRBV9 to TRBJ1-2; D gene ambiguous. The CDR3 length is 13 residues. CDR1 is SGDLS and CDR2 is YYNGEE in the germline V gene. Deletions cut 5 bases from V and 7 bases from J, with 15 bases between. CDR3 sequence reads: CASSGNSFGGYTF. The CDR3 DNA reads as TGTGCCAGCAGTGGAAACAGCTTCGGTGGCTACACCTTC.

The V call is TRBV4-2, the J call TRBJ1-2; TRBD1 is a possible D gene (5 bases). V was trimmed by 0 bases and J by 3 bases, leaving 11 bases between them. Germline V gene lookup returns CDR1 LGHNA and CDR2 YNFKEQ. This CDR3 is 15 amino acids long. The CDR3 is CASSQERPGHYGYTF. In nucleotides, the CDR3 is TGTGCCAGCAGCCAAGAACGGCCGGGACACTATGGCTACACCTTC.

CDR3 protein: CASSTRTAWGDSNQPQHF. CDR3 nucleotides: TGTGCCAGTAGTACCCGGACAGCCTGGGGGGATAGCAATCAGCCCCAGCATTTT. V and J are TRBV19 and TRBJ1-5, with D possibly TRBD1 on 6 matching bases. The V end was cut by 4 bases, the J end by 0 bases, with 19 bases between. CDR1 and CDR2 from the germline V gene are LNHDA and SQIVND (reference sequence). The CDR3 covers 18 residues.